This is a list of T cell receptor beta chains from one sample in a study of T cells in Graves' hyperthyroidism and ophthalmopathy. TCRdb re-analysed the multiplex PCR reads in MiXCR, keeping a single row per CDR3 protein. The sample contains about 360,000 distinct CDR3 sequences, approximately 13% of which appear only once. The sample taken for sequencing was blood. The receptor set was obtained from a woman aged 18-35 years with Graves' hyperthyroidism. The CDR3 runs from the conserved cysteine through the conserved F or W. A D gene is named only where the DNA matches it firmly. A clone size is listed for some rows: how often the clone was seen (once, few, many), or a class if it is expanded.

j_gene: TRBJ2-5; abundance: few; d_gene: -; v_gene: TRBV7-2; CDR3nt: TGTGCCAGCAGCCCCGTCCCAGGACCTAAAGAGACCCAGTACTTC; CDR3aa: CASSPVPGPKETQYF
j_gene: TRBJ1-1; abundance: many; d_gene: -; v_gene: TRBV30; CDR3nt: TGTGCCTGGACCCCGGGGAACACTGAAGCTTTCTTT; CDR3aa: CAWTPGNTEAFF
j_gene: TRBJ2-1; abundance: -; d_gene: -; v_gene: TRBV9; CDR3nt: TGTGCCAGCAGCGCGGACGGAGCCGAGGCCAATGAGCAGTTCTTC; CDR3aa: CASSADGAEANEQFF
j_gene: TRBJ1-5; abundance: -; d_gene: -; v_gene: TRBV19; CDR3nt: TGTGCCAGTAGTATGGACCCACGCGAGGGGGACTATGATCAGCCCCAGCATTTT; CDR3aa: CASSMDPREGDYDQPQHF
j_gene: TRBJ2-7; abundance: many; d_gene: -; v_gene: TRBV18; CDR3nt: TGTGCCAGCTCACCACCGGGACGGGAATCCTACGAGCAGTACTTC; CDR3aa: CASSPPGRESYEQYF
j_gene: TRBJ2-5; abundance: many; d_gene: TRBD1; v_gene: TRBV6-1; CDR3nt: TGTGCCAGCAGTGGCCTCGGGACAGGGCAGGAGACCCAGTACTTC; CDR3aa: CASSGLGTGQETQYF
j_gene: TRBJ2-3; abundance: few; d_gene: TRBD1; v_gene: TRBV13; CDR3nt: TGTGCCAGCAGCTTACACAGGGGATTAGATACGCAGTATTTT; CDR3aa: CASSLHRGLDTQYF
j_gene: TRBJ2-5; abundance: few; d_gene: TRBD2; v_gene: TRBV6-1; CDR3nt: TGTGCCAGCAGCCCGGGAGGCCTTCGAGAGACCCAGTACTTC; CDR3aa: CASSPGGLRETQYF
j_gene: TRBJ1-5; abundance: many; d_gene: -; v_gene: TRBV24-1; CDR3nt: TGTGCCACCGGAGACCGAGGGTTCAATGTGCCCCAGCATTTT; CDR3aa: CATGDRGFNVPQHF
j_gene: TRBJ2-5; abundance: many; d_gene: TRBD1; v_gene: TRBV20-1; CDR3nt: TGCAGTGCTAGGACAGGGTCGCCCCAAGAGACCCAGTACTTC; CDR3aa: CSARTGSPQETQYF
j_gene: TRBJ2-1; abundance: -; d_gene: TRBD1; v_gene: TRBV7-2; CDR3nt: TGTGCCAGCAGCACCGACAGGGGTGAGCAGTTCTTC; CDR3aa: CASSTDRGEQFF
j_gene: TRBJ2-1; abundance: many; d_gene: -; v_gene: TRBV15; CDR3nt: TGTGCCACCAGCAGAGATGTAAGTCGGGGCAGCGAGCAGTTCTTC; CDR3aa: CATSRDVSRGSEQFF
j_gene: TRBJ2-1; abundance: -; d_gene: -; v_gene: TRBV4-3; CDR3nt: TGCGCCAGCCGGAGGAGGGCGGTCGATTACAATGAGCAGTTCTTC; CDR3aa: CASRRRAVDYNEQFF
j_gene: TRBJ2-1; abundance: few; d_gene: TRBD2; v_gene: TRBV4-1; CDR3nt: TGCGCCAGCAGCCAATGGAGCGGGGGGAGCAATGAGCAGTTCTTC; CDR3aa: CASSQWSGGSNEQFF
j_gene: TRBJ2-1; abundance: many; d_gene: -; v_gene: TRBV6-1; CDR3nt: TGTGCCAGCAGGGAGGGGTCGGGCGGGAACAATGAGCAGTTCTTC; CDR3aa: CASREGSGGNNEQFF
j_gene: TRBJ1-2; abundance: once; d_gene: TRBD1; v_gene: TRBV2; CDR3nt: TGTGCCAGCATGCTCCGGGCGGTTGTGCGGACAGGGCAAAAAGGCTACACCTTC; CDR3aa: CASMLRAVVRTGQKGYTF
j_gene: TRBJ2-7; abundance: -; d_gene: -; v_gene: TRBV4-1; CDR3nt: TGCGCCAGCAGCCAACCGCACCGAGGGAGCTCCTACGAGCAGTACTTC; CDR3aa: CASSQPHRGSSYEQYF
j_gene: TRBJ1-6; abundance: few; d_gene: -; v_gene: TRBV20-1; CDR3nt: TGCAGTGCTACGGAGACATCGAATAATTCACCCCTCCACTTT; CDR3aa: CSATETSNNSPLHF